Each of the 9 T cell receptor beta chains below was sequenced from the same sample in a study of T-cell memory formation after mild COVID-19 (dated by TCRdb to the early 2020s). The method behind the library was 5' RACE. Sequencing took place on an Illumina NovaSeq 6000. TCRdb reworked the public reads: Q25 trimming with fastp, MiXCR clone assembly, productive beta chains retained. Every distinct CDR3 protein forms one entry, paired with its most common genes and DNA. The sample table contains approximately 290,000 distinct CDR3 sequences; only one count was recorded for around 8% of them. About 22% of the sample rests with the top ten. The specimen sequenced was PBMCs or a T cell subset sorted from them (not recorded which). The source is a man younger than 35 who had mild COVID-19 (a few samples of this study predate the infection). The sample titles of this study are shuffled in the database, so cell type and time point are left out; the donor was told from shared clones.

This clonotype was seen ten or more times. The chain combines TRBV18 with TRBJ1-2; D gene ambiguous. V was trimmed by 1 base and J by 2 bases, leaving 8 bases between them. The CDR3 is 14 amino acids. Germline CDR1 KGHSH, CDR2 LQKENI. Here the CDR3 reads CASSPRAGNYGYTF. The CDR3, as DNA: TGTGCCAGCTCACCACGGGCGGGGAACTATGGCTACACCTTC.

This clonotype appeared a few times. This chain links TRBV29-1 with TRBJ1-2; D may be TRBD1 (5 bases). The CDR3 loop spans 15 amino acids. The V gene's germline CDR1 is SQVTM and CDR2 ANQGSEA. Trimming shortened V by 5 bases and J by 7 bases, and 23 bases separated the two germline ends. The CDR3 DNA is TGCAGCGTTTATGGCCGAATGACAGAGATCGGTGGCTACACCTTC. Protein product: CSVYGRMTEIGGYTF.

The V and J genes are TRBV9 and TRBJ2-3; the D is unclear. Per the germline V gene, CDR1 is SGDLS and CDR2 is YYNGEE. The CDR3 extends over 15 amino acids. V lost 3 bases and J lost 5, with 16 bases in between. The CDR3 here is CASSDPVGVQDTQYF. The CDR3, as DNA: TGTGCCAGCAGCGACCCGGTTGGAGTTCAAGATACGCAGTATTTT.

This clonotype was recorded many times. The V call is TRBV5-1, the J call TRBJ2-2; D not resolved. This CDR3 region has 15 residues. V was clipped by 1 base and J by 2 bases, with 9 bases between them. Germline-derived CDR1 and CDR2 are SGHRS and YFSETQ. Here the CDR3 DNA reads TGCGCCAGCAGCTTGAACGCGGTAAACACCGGGGAGCTGTTTTTT. Translated, it gives CASSLNAVNTGELFF.

The sample holds a few counts of this clonotype. The genes are TRBV2 and TRBJ1-6; D is undetermined. CDR3 length equals 13 residues. Germline V gene sequence: CDR1 SNHLY, CDR2 FYNNEI. V shed 8 bases and J shed 3 bases, with 8 bases lying between them. The chain's CDR3 is CASVDNYNSPLHF. The CDR3 nucleotides are TGTGCCAGCGTTGACAACTATAATTCACCCCTCCACTTT.

This clonotype was detected a few times. The chain is built from TRBV28 and TRBJ1-2; a weak D match, TRBD1 (5 bases). The CDR3 loop spans 12 amino acids. The V end was cut by 7 bases, the J end by 6 bases, with 12 bases between. Germline assignment: CDR1 MDHEN and CDR2 SYDVKM. The CDR3 is CASNLQGNGYTF. CDR3 sequence (DNA): TGTGCCAGCAACCTCCAGGGTAATGGCTACACCTTC.

Only a few counts were recorded for this clonotype. The V gene is TRBV12-3 or TRBV12-4, the J gene TRBJ2-4; tentatively, D is TRBD1 (6 bases). The CDR3 covers 13 residues. With 8 bases removed from V and 0 bases from J, the gap between germline ends came to 8 bases. CDR3 sequence (DNA): TGTGCCAGCCGGACAGCAGCCAAAAACATTCAGTACTTC. Translated: CASRTAAKNIQYF.

This clonotype was observed many times. The chain links TRBV4-3 to TRBJ2-1; D not certain. Trimming left V 2 bases short and J 13 bases short, with 21 bases between. The CDR3 has 15 amino acids. From germline, CDR1 is LGHNA and CDR2 YSLEER. The CDR3 nucleotides read TGCGCCAGCAGCCAAACCCAGCTCGAAGCATCAAACCAGTTCTTC. It encodes CASSQTQLEASNQFF.

Note on this clonotype: A much larger clone is a single base away; this may be a read error. V gene TRBV11-2 combines with J gene TRBJ1-2, with D uncertain. Germline V gene lookup returns CDR1 SGHAT and CDR2 FQNNGV. This CDR3 has 12 amino acids. Trimming took 5 bases from V and 12 from J, leaving 16 bases between them. The CDR3 reads CASSATRSGNTF. The CDR3 DNA reads TGTGCCAGCAGCGCGACACGTTCGGGCAACACCTTC.